The following is a T cell receptor beta chain sequence with its context. Its antigen is not known. This record belongs to a study of CD8 T cells in Susac syndrome. Study-level findings and limits: A relatively small number of individuals underwent TCR sequencing and HLA analysis.

RNA totalling about 0.45 to 1 ug underwent reverse transcription with random hexamers. It was immunoSEQ multiplex PCR that amplified TCR beta CDR3 across 54 Vbeta and 13 Jbeta. TCRdb ran MiXCR on the immunoSEQ multiplex PCR reads and lists one entry per CDR3 protein. The profile shows under 550,000 distinct CDR3 sequences, 85% to 90% of them singletons. CDR1 is MNHNS, CDR2 SASEGT, per germline. V was pared by 8 bases and J by 5 bases, with 14 bases of the junction left unmatched. The CDR3 totals 16 residues. The chain carries TRBV6-1 and TRBJ2-3, with 9 positions matching TRBD1. The clonotype originates from a human donor with multiple sclerosis. The sequenced sample was CD8+ T cells from PBMCs. The CDR3 protein is CASEATPGQGGDTQYF. The DNA of the CDR3 is TGTGCCAGCGAGGCTACGCCGGGACAGGGAGGAGATACGCAGTATTTT.